This record covers a single TCR beta chain. Its antigen remains undetermined. No base quality values were provided; no much bigger clone lies one nucleotide off. The data originate from a study of PD-1 blockade in mismatch repair-deficient tumors (dated 2017 in TCRdb). Some background on the complete study: Between September 2013 and September 2016, the trial enrolled some 91 consecutive patients with more than 10 mismatch repair-deficient cancer types, every one of whom had been previously treated and was progressing. Tumor-associated T cell clones in the peripheral blood of patients responding to PD-1 blockade were tracked using deep sequencing of TCR CDR3 regions. What the research found in general, with its limitations: After pembrolizumab, tumor-resident clones, which were often undetectable in blood before treatment, expanded rapidly and then contracted, generally ahead of radiologic responses.

For each enrolled patient, mismatch repair deficiency was established using either polymerase chain reaction or immunohistochemistry. Three patients who responded to pembrolizumab therapy underwent TCR sequencing. The phase II trial prospectively tested pembrolizumab PD-1 blockade in advanced mismatch repair-deficient cancers regardless of tissue of origin. Serial peripheral blood T cell samples were collected before and at multiple times after starting PD-1 blockade. Blood sampling times were reported as weeks after the first pembrolizumab dose. The library was generated by the immunoSEQ multiplex PCR assay. The clones in this table, taken by TCRdb from immuneACCESS, are in-frame only. Not every clone is retained; where verified, under half of the shortfall comes from an unresolved V gene, and the cause of the rest is unknown. A total of 40,000 or so clones appear in this sample, roughly 80% of them only once. The ten top clones hold 22% of the sample.

Looking up the germline V gene yields CDR1 MDHEN and CDR2 SYDVKM. Ends trimmed: V by 5 bases, J by 4 bases; bases unmatched to a gene: 10. The CDR3 runs 15 residues from the cysteine to the phenylalanine. Just CDR3 DNA is preserved here, 45 bases in frame from base 1. In this chain, TRBV28 is recombined with TRBJ1-2, with 7 junctional bases fitting TRBD1. The sequence came from an adult with mismatch repair-deficient cancer. The sample here was peripheral blood, taken 4 weeks after starting pembrolizumab. The CDR3 reads as follows: CASSVTGVGSYGYTF. The DNA sequence reads TGTGCCAGCAGTGTTACAGGGGTGGGAAGCTATGGCTACACCTTC.